Presented here are 15 T cell receptor beta chains from one specimen sequenced in a study of T cells in Graves' hyperthyroidism and ophthalmopathy. What was amplified from RNA transcripts were TCR beta CDR3 regions. The study used the HTBI primer set for a first-round RT-PCR of the TCR CDR3. TCRdb itself ran the multiplex PCR reads through MiXCR, one entry per CDR3 protein. There are 20,000 or so distinct CDR3 sequences in the sample; 45% to 50% occur only once, and about 25% lies in the top ten. The sample comprised blood. The origin of the receptors is a woman aged 40 to 50 with Graves' hyperthyroidism that later progressed to Graves' ophthalmopathy.

The V gene is TRBV19, the J gene TRBJ2-7, with D unclear. The CDR3 covers 13 residues. CDR1 is LNHDA and CDR2 is SQIVND in the germline V gene (reference sequence). V lost 1 base, J lost 7 bases, and 11 bases lay in between. CDR3 nucleotides: TGTGCCAGTAGTATAGTACTCGCCTCAGAGCAGTACTTC. This codes for CASSIVLASEQYF.

V usage is TRBV19 and J usage is TRBJ2-1; 8 nucleotides line up with TRBD2. The CDR3 runs to 15 residues. V trimming: 1 base; J trimming: 4 bases; junction bases outside the gene matches: 3. CDR1 LNHDA and CDR2 SQIVND come from the germline V gene (reference sequence). DNA of the CDR3: TGTGCCAGTAGTATAGTACTAGCGGAGTACAATGAGCAGTTCTTC. Translating it yields CASSIVLAEYNEQFF.

V gene TRBV11-2 combines with J gene TRBJ2-7; D might be TRBD2 (6 bases). CDR1 is SGHAT and CDR2 is FQNNGV in the germline V gene. Trimming took 4 bases from V and 6 from J, leaving 7 bases between them. The CDR3 sequence is 11 residues long. DNA for the CDR3: TGTGCCAGCAGCTCGGGGGTCGAGCAGTACTTC. Protein: CASSSGVEQYF.

On this clonotype itself: The conserved phenylalanine or tryptophan normally closing the CDR3 is absent here, so this likely arose from a read error. The chain combines TRBV10-3 with TRBJ1-2; a weak D match, TRBD1 (6 bases). The CDR3 spans 14 residues. The V and J ends lost 7 bases and 6 bases respectively, with 18 bases between them. The germline V gene encodes CDR1 ENHRY and CDR2 SYGVKD. CDR3 sequence (DNA): TGTGCCATCACCGGACTGGGGGCAGAGCATGGCTACACCTAC. It codes for CAITGLGAEHGYTY.

The rearrangement uses TRBV6-6 and TRBJ2-1; 9 nucleotides match TRBD1. V was clipped by 5 bases and J by 11 bases; unmatched bases: 19. Germline V gives CDR1 MNHNY, CDR2 SVGAGI (reference sequence). The CDR3 is made up of 17 amino acids. The CDR3 DNA follows: TGTGCCAGCAGTCGCCTTAGAGAGACAGGGGGAACGAATCAGCAGTTCTTC. Translating it yields CASSRLRETGGTNQQFF.

The chain has TRBV19 and TRBJ1-5; D is perhaps TRBD1 (5 bases). CDR3 length: 15 amino acids. The V end lost 6 bases, the J end lost 0 bases, and 12 bases lay between the germline ends. CDR1 and CDR2 (germline): LNHDA, SQIVND (reference sequence). The DNA for the CDR3 is TGTGCCAGTAGCAGGGACGGCTATAGCAATCAGCCCCAGCATTTT. Its translation: CASSRDGYSNQPQHF.

V usage is TRBV6-5 and J usage is TRBJ1-2; 9 bases align to TRBD1. CDR3 size: 13 residues. The V and J ends lost 5 bases and 4 bases, in that order; junction bases with no gene match: 2. Looked up from germline, CDR1 is MNHEY and CDR2 is SVGAGI. CDR3 in amino acids: CASSVGQGYGYTF. CDR3 DNA sequence: TGTGCCAGCAGTGTGGGACAGGGCTATGGCTACACCTTC.

This chain joins TRBV29-1 and TRBJ2-7; perhaps TRBD2 as D (6 bases). The CDR3 spans 13 residues. CDR1 is SQVTM and CDR2 is ANQGSEA in the germline V gene. DNA of the CDR3: TGCCAGCAGTTCCCAGCGGGTTGGGACGAGCAGTACTTC. Translated, it gives CQQFPAGWDEQYF.

V and J are TRBV29-1 and TRBJ1-4; unclear D gene. The germline V gene encodes CDR1 SQVTM and CDR2 ANQGSEA. V lost 6 bases and J 7 bases, leaving 18 bases between the germline ends. The CDR3 runs 14 residues. The CDR3 bases are TGCAGCGTAAGGTTACGGGGAGGGAGTGAAAAACTGTTTTTT. Protein product: CSVRLRGGSEKLFF.

The genes are TRBV7-2 and TRBJ2-7; 14 bases match TRBD2. CDR3 length: 15 amino acids. After removal of 1 base from V and 5 bases from J, the junction contained 1 base not matched to a gene. Germline loops: CDR1 SGHTA, CDR2 FQGNSA. The CDR3 nucleotides are TGTGCCAGCAGCTTAGTGACTAGCGGGAGGGACGAGCAGTACTTC. Translated, it gives CASSLVTSGRDEQYF.

This chain links TRBV9 with TRBJ1-6; 9 nucleotides line up with TRBD1. The CDR3 has 14 amino acids. V lost 3 bases, J lost 7 bases, and 2 bases stayed unmatched. Per the germline V gene, CDR1 is SGDLS and CDR2 is YYNGEE. CDR3 coding DNA: TGTGCCAGCAGCGAGACAGGGGGGAATTCACCCCTCCACTTT. It specifies CASSETGGNSPLHF.

The gene calls are TRBV15 and TRBJ2-2, with D unclear. CDR1 is LNHNV and CDR2 is YYDKDF in the germline V gene (reference sequence). This CDR3 is built from 14 residues. V lost 0 bases and J lost 5, with 7 bases in between. As DNA, the CDR3 is TGTGCCACCAGCAGAGATAGGGAAACCGGGGAGCTGTTTTTT. It yields the protein CATSRDRETGELFF.

The gene calls are TRBV7-9 and TRBJ2-1; 9 nucleotides agree with TRBD2. This CDR3 comprises 16 residues. V gave up 5 bases and J gave up 6 bases; unmatched junction bases: 11. Per the germline V gene, CDR1 is SEHNR and CDR2 is FQNEAQ (reference sequence). CDR3 amino acids: CASSPLNSGSRNEQFF. For the CDR3, the DNA is TGTGCCAGCAGCCCCCTCAATAGCGGGAGTCGCAATGAGCAGTTCTTC.

In the case of this clonotype: The junction departs from the called germline gene at one end, perhaps through a read error. The V call is TRBV5-1, the J call TRBJ2-7; D is unresolved. Germline V gives CDR1 SGHRS, CDR2 YFSETQ. The CDR3 is 11 amino acids. The CDR3 sequence: CASSSLYEQYF. CDR3 coding DNA: TGCGCCAGCAGCTCCCTCTACGAGCAGTACTTT.

The chain is built from TRBV20-1 and TRBJ2-1; TRBD2 is a possible D gene (6 bases). V was clipped by 4 bases and J by 7 bases, with 11 bases between them. The CDR3 spans 12 residues. Germline V lookup: CDR1 DFQATT, CDR2 SNEGSKA (reference sequence). This chain's CDR3 is CSAIHRENEQFF. The CDR3 bases are TGCAGTGCTATCCACCGGGAGAATGAGCAGTTCTTC.